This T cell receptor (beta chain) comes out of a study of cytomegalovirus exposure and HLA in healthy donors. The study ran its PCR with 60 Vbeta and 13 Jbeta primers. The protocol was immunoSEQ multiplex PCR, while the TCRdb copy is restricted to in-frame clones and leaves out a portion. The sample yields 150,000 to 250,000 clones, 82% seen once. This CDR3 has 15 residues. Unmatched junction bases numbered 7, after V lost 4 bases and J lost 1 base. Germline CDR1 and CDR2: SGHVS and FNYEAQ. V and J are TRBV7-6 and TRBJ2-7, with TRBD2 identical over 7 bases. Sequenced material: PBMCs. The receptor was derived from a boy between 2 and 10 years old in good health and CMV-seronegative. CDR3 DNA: TGTGCCAGCAGCTCGCCAGCGGGACGGTCCTACGAGCAGTACTTC. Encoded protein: CASSSPAGRSYEQYF.